The 24 T cell receptor beta chains presented below share a single source sample, sequenced in a study of T cells in Graves' hyperthyroidism and ophthalmopathy. Authors of the study amplified TCR beta CDR3 regions from RNA transcripts. First-round RT-PCR with HTBI primers amplified the TCR CDR3 region. TCRdb reanalysed the multiplex PCR reads using MiXCR and keeps one entry per CDR3 protein. The sample has about 260,000 distinct CDR3 sequences, roughly 22% seen once. Material for sequencing was blood. The receptors stem from a man aged 25-45 years with Graves' ophthalmopathy.

This chain joins TRBV6-1 and TRBJ1-5, with D possibly being TRBD1 (5 bases). V dropped 6 bases and J dropped 3 bases, with 15 bases sitting between them. The length of the CDR3 is 15 residues. The germline V gene encodes CDR1 MNHNS and CDR2 SASEGT. Here the CDR3 DNA reads TGTGCCAGCAGCCCTCGGGACGGCTCCAATCAGCCCCAGCATTTT. This codes for CASSPRDGSNQPQHF.

The table lists this clonotype with a few counts. The chain is built from TRBV28 and TRBJ2-7; 10 positions agree with TRBD2. The germline V gene encodes CDR1 MDHEN and CDR2 SYDVKM. The CDR3 extends over 15 amino acids. Trimming took 3 bases from V and 7 from J; bases not matched to a gene: 9. Written as DNA, the CDR3 is TGTGCCAGCAGTTTCGGGGGACTAGCGAGCGGAGAGCAGTACTTC. Its protein product is CASSFGGLASGEQYF.

The genes are TRBV12-3 or TRBV12-4 and TRBJ1-1, with D perhaps TRBD1 (6 bases). The CDR3 length is 12 residues. V was shortened by 6 bases and J by 8 bases, with 13 bases between the two germline ends. The CDR3 DNA follows: TGTGCCAGCAGGTACGGGACACCCGAAGCTTTCTTT. As protein: CASRYGTPEAFF.

This clonotype was counted a few times. The V gene is TRBV12-3 or TRBV12-4, the J gene TRBJ2-3; D possibly corresponds to TRBD2 (6 bases). Trimming shortened V by 5 bases and J by 5 bases, and 11 bases separated the two germline ends. CDR3 size: 13 residues. CDR3 protein: CASSAGLLDTQYF. CDR3 nucleotides: TGTGCCAGCAGTGCGGGACTCTTAGATACGCAGTATTTT.

This clonotype appeared many times. The chain joins TRBV6-1 to TRBJ2-1, with TRBD1 identical over 7 bases. CDR3 length equals 16 residues. Germline values: CDR1 MNHNS, CDR2 SASEGT. With 5 bases clipped from V and 2 bases from J, the junction kept 9 bases outside the gene matches. Written as DNA, the CDR3 is TGTGCCAGCAGTCCGAACAGGGGTGGCGCCTACAATGAGCAGTTCTTC. This sequence encodes CASSPNRGGAYNEQFF.

There are many counts of this clonotype. J is TRBJ1-1 and V is TRBV30; unclear D gene. Germline V gene sequence: CDR1 GTSNPN, CDR2 SVGIG (reference sequence). Deletions cut 1 base from V and 10 bases from J, with 10 bases between. This CDR3 has 11 residues. The DNA for the CDR3 is TGTGCCTGGAGTGGGGCCTTAGGAGCTTTCTTT. The encoded protein is CAWSGALGAFF.

This chain links TRBV6-1 with TRBJ1-1; no definite D call. Germline values: CDR1 MNHNS, CDR2 SASEGT. Trimming cost V 6 bases and J 4 bases, with 6 bases left between them. The CDR3 is made up of 11 amino acids. In nucleotides, the CDR3 is TGTGCCAGCAGGCTACTCACTGAAGCTTTCTTT. It encodes CASRLLTEAFF.

This clonotype was observed a handful of times. J is TRBJ2-3 and V is TRBV7-3; 9 nucleotides align to TRBD2. CDR1 SGHTA and CDR2 FQGTGA come from the germline V gene. The CDR3 covers 15 residues. Trimming removed 2 bases from V and 2 bases from J; junction bases left unmatched: 2. The CDR3 loop reads CASSLLAGITDTQYF. Written as DNA, the CDR3 is TGTGCCAGCAGCTTACTAGCGGGGATCACAGATACGCAGTATTTT.

This chain uses TRBV5-5 with TRBJ2-2; 7 bases match TRBD1. The V segment lost 1 base and the J segment 6 bases; nucleotides outside the gene matches: 3. Germline CDR1 is SGHKS and CDR2 is YYEKEE (reference sequence). CDR3 length equals 14 residues. CDR3: CASSLPTGAGELFF. For the CDR3, the DNA is TGTGCCAGCAGCTTGCCTACAGGGGCCGGGGAGCTGTTTTTT. Using reference TRBV5-5 and TRBJ2-2 for the parts outside the CDR3, the full variable domain is DAGVTQSPTHLIKTRGQQVTLRCSPISGHKSVSWYQQVLGQGPQFIFQYYEKEERGRGNFPDRFSARQFPNYSSELNVNALLLGDSALYLCASSLPTGAGELFFGEGSRLTVL.

This chain connects TRBV28 to TRBJ2-7, with 7 positions matching TRBD2. Germline V gives CDR1 MDHEN, CDR2 SYDVKM. V lost 5 bases to trimming and J lost 5 bases; unmatched junction nucleotides: 9. The CDR3 consists of 14 residues. CDR3 residues: CASSAPGLSNEQYF. In DNA form, the CDR3 reads TGTGCCAGCAGTGCACCGGGACTATCTAACGAGCAGTACTTC. The whole variable domain, remainder taken from reference TRBV28 and TRBJ2-7, is DVKVTQSSRYLVKRTGEKVFLECVQDMDHENMFWYRQDPGLGLRLIYFSYDVKMKEKGDIPEGYSVSREKKERFSLILESASTNQTSMYLCASSAPGLSNEQYFGPGTRLTVT.

The chain's CDR3 is CASSFPGGGEQYF. The CDR3 nucleotides read TGTGCCAGCAGTTTCCCTGGGGGTGGTGAGCAGTACTTC. V gene TRBV3-1 combines with J gene TRBJ2-7; tentatively, D is TRBD1 or TRBD2 (5 bases each). The germline CDR1 and CDR2 sequences are LGHDT and YNNKEL (reference sequence). V was clipped by 6 bases and J by 7 bases, with 16 bases between them. The CDR3 loop spans 13 amino acids.

The chain recombines TRBV5-6 with TRBJ2-3; D may be TRBD1 or TRBD2 (5 bases each). Germline V gene sequence: CDR1 SGHDT, CDR2 YYEEEE. The CDR3 totals 18 residues. The V gene lost 1 base and the J gene lost 2 bases, with 20 bases spanning the gap. CDR3 sequence (DNA): TGTGCCAGCAGCTTGTATGTACCGGGGACCAAAATCACAGATACGCAGTATTTT. It specifies CASSLYVPGTKITDTQYF.

This clonotype has a count of ten or more. The genes are TRBV7-3 and TRBJ2-1, with TRBD2 matching over 10 bases. V lost 2 bases, J lost 10 bases, and 14 bases stayed unmatched. Germline V lookup: CDR1 SGHTA, CDR2 FQGTGA. The CDR3 consists of 17 residues. CDR3 sequence (DNA): TGTGCCAGCAGCTTAGGGTCTAGCGGGAGTTCAGGAGGAGAGCAGTTCTTC. This translates into CASSLGSSGSSGGEQFF. Full variable domain (remainder filled in from reference TRBV7-3 and TRBJ2-1): GAGVSQTPSNKVTEKGKYVELRCDPISGHTALYWYRQSLGQGPEFLIYFQGTGAADDSGLPNDRFFAVRPEGSVSTLKIQRTERGDSAVYLCASSLGSSGSSGGEQFFGPGTRLTVL.

This clonotype was counted a few times. The chain recombines TRBV12-3 or TRBV12-4 with TRBJ2-4, with 8 bases identical to TRBD1. The CDR3 extends over 13 amino acids. The junction had 6 bases not matched to a gene; V was cut back by 5 bases and J by 9 bases. The CDR3, as DNA: TGTGCCAGCAGTCCTCCAGGGGGCGGCATTCAGTACTTC. Translated, it gives CASSPPGGGIQYF.

This clonotype has ten or more counts. The chain uses TRBV6-5 and TRBJ2-1, with 8 positions matching TRBD2. The CDR3 is made up of 18 amino acids. Germline V gene data show CDR1 as MNHEY and CDR2 as SVGAGI. Losses at the gene ends were 2 bases for V and 2 bases for J; bases not matched to a gene: 11. Written as DNA, the CDR3 is TGTGCCAGCAGTTACGCCCAGGGAAGCGGGAGTACCTACAATGAGCAGTTCTTC. Amino acids: CASSYAQGSGSTYNEQFF.

This clonotype was seen many times. This chain uses TRBV30 with TRBJ2-2, with TRBD2 matching over 13 bases. Trimming at V came to 3 bases and at J to 5 bases, leaving 0 bases not matched to a gene. CDR3 length: 14 amino acids. Germline CDR1 is GTSNPN and CDR2 is SVGIG (reference sequence). The CDR3, as DNA: TGTGCCTGGAGACTAGCGGGAGGGACCGGGGAGCTGTTTTTT. Translating gives CAWRLAGGTGELFF.

This clonotype was seen only a few times. The chain carries TRBV5-1 and TRBJ2-7, with TRBD2 identical over 8 bases. The CDR3 length is 15 residues. Germline V gene lookup returns CDR1 SGHRS and CDR2 YFSETQ. The trim removed 0 bases at V and 7 bases at J, leaving 9 bases unmatched. CDR3 protein: CASSLAGGPSGEQYF. DNA for the CDR3: TGCGCCAGCAGCTTGGCGGGAGGGCCCTCGGGGGAGCAGTACTTC.

This clonotype has ten or more counts. The rearrangement links TRBV5-1 to TRBJ2-3; 7 bases are shared with TRBD1. The CDR3 has 16 amino acids. V was pared by 0 bases and J by 7 bases, with 11 bases of the junction left unmatched. Germline assignment: CDR1 SGHRS and CDR2 YFSETQ. CDR3 coding DNA: TGCGCCAGCAGCTTGGTGGGACAGCTATCCACTCATACGCAGTATTTT. It encodes CASSLVGQLSTHTQYF.

J is TRBJ2-3 and V is TRBV20-1; 12 nucleotides align to TRBD2. From germline, CDR1 is DFQATT and CDR2 SNEGSKA (reference sequence). This CDR3 region has 14 residues. This CDR3 reads CSGLAGGSTDTQYF. CDR3 coding DNA: TGCAGCGGCCTAGCGGGAGGGTCGACAGATACGCAGTATTTT.

V is TRBV3-1 and J is TRBJ1-6; D may be TRBD1 (5 bases). The CDR3 runs 14 residues. Germline CDR1 LGHDT, CDR2 YNNKEL (reference sequence). With 0 bases removed from V and 9 bases from J, the gap between germline ends came to 9 bases. CDR3 sequence: CASSQDRGSSPLHF. CDR3 nucleotides: TGTGCCAGCAGCCAAGATCGGGGGAGTTCACCCCTCCACTTT.

The rearrangement joins TRBV7-2 to TRBJ2-5; 11 bases are a match to TRBD2. V was clipped by 5 bases and J by 5 bases; unmatched bases: 7. The CDR3 length is 15 residues. The V gene's germline CDR1 is SGHTA and CDR2 FQGNSA. Written as DNA, the CDR3 is TGTGCCAGCAGCCCGGGACTAGCGGTCCGGGAGACCCAGTACTTC. The encoded protein is CASSPGLAVRETQYF. The whole variable domain, remainder taken from reference TRBV7-2 and TRBJ2-5, is GAGVSQSPSNKVTEKGKDVELRCDPISGHTALYWYRQSLGQGLEFLIYFQGNSAPDKSGLPSDRFSAERTGGSVSTLTIQRTQQEDSAVYLCASSPGLAVRETQYFGPGTRLLVL.

This clonotype was observed a handful of times. This chain uses TRBV10-3 with TRBJ1-4; D not resolved. Deletions cut 0 bases from V and 0 bases from J, with 5 bases between. Germline V lookup: CDR1 ENHRY, CDR2 SYGVKD. The CDR3 is 15 amino acids. CDR3 DNA: TGTGCCATCAGTGAGTCGCAGTCAACTAATGAAAAACTGTTTTTT. Its translation is CAISESQSTNEKLFF.

This chain links TRBV5-1 with TRBJ1-2; TRBD1 is a possible D gene (6 bases). The germline V gene encodes CDR1 SGHRS and CDR2 YFSETQ. The CDR3 is made up of 16 amino acids. The V and J ends lost 0 bases and 6 bases respectively, with 18 bases between them. The CDR3 protein is CASSLETRDIRDGYTF. In DNA, the CDR3 is TGCGCCAGCAGCTTGGAAACAAGGGACATCCGGGATGGCTACACCTTC.

The rearrangement uses TRBV2 and TRBJ2-3, with 7 bases that match TRBD2. The germline V gene encodes CDR1 SNHLY and CDR2 FYNNEI. The CDR3 runs 17 residues. With 7 bases clipped from V and 0 bases from J, the junction kept 13 bases outside the gene matches. The CDR3 protein is CASNVYASGTSTDTQYF. The CDR3 nucleotides read TGTGCCAGCAATGTGTACGCTAGCGGTACTAGCACAGATACGCAGTATTTT.